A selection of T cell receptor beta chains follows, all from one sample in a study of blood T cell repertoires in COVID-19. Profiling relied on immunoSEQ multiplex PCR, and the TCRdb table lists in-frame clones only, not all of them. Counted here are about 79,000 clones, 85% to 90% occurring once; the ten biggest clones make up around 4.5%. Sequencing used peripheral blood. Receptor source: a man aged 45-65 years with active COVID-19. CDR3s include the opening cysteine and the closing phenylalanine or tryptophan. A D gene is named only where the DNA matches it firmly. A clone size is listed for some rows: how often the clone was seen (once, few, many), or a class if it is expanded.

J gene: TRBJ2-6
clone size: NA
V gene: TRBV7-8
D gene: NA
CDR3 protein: CASSPDRLYSGANVLTF
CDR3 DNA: TGTGCCAGCAGTCCAGACAGACTTTACTCTGGGGCCAACGTCCTGACTTTC

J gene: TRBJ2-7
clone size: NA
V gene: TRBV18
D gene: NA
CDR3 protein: CASSPLASHSYEQYF
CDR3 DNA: TGTGCCAGCTCACCGCTAGCGTCTCACTCCTACGAGCAGTACTTC

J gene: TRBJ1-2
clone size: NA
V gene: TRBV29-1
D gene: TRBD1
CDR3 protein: CSVERGQGSEFYGYTF
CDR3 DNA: TGCAGCGTTGAAAGGGGACAGGGGTCCGAGTTCTATGGCTACACCTTC

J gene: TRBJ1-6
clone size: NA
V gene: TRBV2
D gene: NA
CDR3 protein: CASRALETLLDNSPLHF
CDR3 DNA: TGTGCCAGCAGGGCCCTTGAAACCCTTTTGGATAATTCACCCCTCCACTTT

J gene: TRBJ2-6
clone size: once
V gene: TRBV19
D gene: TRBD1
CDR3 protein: CASGTAGLSGANVLTF
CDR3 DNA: TGTGCCAGCGGGACAGCCGGACTCTCTGGGGCCAACGTCCTGACTTTC

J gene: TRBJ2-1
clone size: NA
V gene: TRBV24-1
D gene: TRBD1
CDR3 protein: CATSDPGQGIRDEQFF
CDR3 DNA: TGTGCCACCAGTGATCCGGGACAGGGGATTCGGGATGAGCAGTTCTTC

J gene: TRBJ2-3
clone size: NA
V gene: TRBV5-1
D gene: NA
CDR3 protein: CASSPDFGTLSTDTQYF
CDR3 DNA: TGCGCCAGCAGCCCGGACTTCGGGACTCTAAGCACAGATACGCAGTATTTT

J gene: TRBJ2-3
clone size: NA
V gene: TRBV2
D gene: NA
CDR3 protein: CASSSLDTQYF
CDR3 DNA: TGTGCCAGCTCCAGTTTGGATACGCAGTATTTT

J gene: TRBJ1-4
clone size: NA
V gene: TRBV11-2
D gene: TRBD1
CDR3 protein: CASSFGPGQGDEKLFF
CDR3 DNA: TGTGCCAGCAGCTTCGGACCGGGACAGGGAGATGAAAAACTGTTTTTT

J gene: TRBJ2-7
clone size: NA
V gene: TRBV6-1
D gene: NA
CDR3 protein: CASSELRGTYEQYF
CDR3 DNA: TGTGCCAGCAGTGAATTACGGGGAACCTACGAGCAGTACTTC

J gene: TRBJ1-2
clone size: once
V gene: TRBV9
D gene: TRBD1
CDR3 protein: CASSPLGQGHGYTF
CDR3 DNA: TGTGCCAGCAGCCCGCTCGGACAGGGACATGGCTACACCTTC

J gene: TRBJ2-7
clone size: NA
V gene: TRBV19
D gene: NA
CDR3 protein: CASSLGGPYEQYF
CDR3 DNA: TGTGCCAGTAGTCTGGGGGGTCCCTACGAGCAGTACTTC

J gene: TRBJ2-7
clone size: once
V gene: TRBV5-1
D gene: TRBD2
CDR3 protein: CASSLAAGVITYEQYF
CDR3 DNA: TGCGCCAGCAGCTTGGCGGCGGGAGTCATTACCTACGAGCAGTACTTC

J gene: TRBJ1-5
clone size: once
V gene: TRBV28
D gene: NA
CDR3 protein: CANRAGAAWVQPQHF
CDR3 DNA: TGTGCCAACAGGGCTGGCGCGGCTTGGGTTCAGCCCCAGCATTTT

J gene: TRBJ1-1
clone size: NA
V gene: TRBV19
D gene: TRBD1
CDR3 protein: CASKGQGAAGEAFF
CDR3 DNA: TGTGCCAGTAAAGGTCAGGGGGCTGCAGGTGAAGCTTTCTTT

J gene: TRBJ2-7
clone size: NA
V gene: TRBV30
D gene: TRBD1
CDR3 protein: CAWSTGGEQYF
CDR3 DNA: TGTGCCTGGAGTACAGGGGGCGAGCAGTACTTC

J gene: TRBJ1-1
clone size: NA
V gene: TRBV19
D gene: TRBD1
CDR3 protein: CASTKPGQMNTEAFF
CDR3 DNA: TGTGCCAGTACCAAACCGGGACAGATGAACACTGAAGCTTTCTTT

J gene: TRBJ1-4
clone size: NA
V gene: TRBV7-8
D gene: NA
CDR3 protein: CASSHRRVPVNEKLFF
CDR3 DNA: TGTGCCAGCAGCCACCGTCGGGTCCCTGTTAATGAAAAACTGTTTTTT

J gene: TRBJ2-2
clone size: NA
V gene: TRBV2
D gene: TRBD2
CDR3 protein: CASSEELAGGGELFF
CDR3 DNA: TGTGCCAGCAGTGAAGAACTAGCGGGGGGCGGGGAGCTGTTTTTT

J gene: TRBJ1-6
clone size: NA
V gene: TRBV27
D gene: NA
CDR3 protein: CASSPMGGFRSPLHF
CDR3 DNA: TGTGCCAGCAGTCCAATGGGAGGCTTTCGATCACCCCTCCACTTT

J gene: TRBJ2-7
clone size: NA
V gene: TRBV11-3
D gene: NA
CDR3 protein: CASSPRTTGPLEQYF
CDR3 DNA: TGTGCCAGCAGCCCCCGGACGACAGGCCCCCTCGAGCAGTACTTC

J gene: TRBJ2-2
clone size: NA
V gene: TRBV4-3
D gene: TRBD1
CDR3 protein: CASSLPPGQGGTGELFF
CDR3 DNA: TGCGCCAGCAGCCTTCCCCCCGGACAGGGGGGGACCGGGGAGCTGTTTTTT

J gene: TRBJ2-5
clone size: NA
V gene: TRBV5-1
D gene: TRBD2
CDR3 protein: CASSLEGSGEETQYF
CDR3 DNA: TGCGCCAGCAGCTTGGAGGGTAGCGGGGAAGAGACCCAGTACTTC

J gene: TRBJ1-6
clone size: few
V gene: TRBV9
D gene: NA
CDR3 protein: CASSVANSYNSPLHF
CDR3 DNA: TGTGCCAGCAGCGTAGCTAACTCCTATAATTCACCCCTCCACTTT

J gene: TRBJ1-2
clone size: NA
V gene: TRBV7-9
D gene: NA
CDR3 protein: CASSLDRYRAFGYTF
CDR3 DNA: TGTGCCAGCAGCTTAGATAGATACAGGGCTTTTGGCTACACCTTC

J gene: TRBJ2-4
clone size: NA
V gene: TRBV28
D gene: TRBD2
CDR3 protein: CASHPRGRNIQYF
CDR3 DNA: TGTGCCAGCCACCCGCGGGGGAGGAACATTCAGTACTTC

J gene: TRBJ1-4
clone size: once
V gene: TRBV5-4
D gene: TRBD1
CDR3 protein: CASSLQTGNEKLFF
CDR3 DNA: TGTGCCAGCAGCTTGCAGACAGGGAATGAAAAACTGTTTTTT

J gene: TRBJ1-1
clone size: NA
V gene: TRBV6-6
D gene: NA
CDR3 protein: CASRGDKSRNTEAFF
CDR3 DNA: TGTGCCAGCAGAGGGGATAAGTCTCGGAACACTGAAGCTTTCTTT

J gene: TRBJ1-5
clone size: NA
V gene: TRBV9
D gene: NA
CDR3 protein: CASSFDSRNQPQHF
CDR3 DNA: TGTGCCAGCAGCTTTGACAGCCGCAATCAGCCCCAGCATTTT

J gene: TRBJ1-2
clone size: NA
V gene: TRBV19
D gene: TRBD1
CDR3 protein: CASRTGGAYGYTF
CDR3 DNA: TGTGCCAGTCGGACAGGGGGAGCCTATGGCTACACCTTC

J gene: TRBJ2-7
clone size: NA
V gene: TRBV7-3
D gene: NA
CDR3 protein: CASSLQQGHEQYF
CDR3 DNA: TGTGCCAGCAGCTTACAACAGGGTCACGAGCAGTACTTC

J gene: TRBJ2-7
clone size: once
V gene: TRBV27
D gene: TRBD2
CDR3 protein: CASSLSLAGETYEQYF
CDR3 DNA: TGTGCCAGCAGTTTATCCCTAGCGGGGGAGACCTACGAGCAGTACTTC

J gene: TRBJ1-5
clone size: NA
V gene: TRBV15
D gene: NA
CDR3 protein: CATSLASNQPQHF
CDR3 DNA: TGTGCCACGTCCCTTGCGAGCAATCAGCCCCAGCATTTT

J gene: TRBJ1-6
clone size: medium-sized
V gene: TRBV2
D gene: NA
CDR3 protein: CASSDAGATYNSPLHF
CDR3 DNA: TGTGCCAGCAGTGACGCGGGGGCCACATATAATTCACCCCTCCACTTT

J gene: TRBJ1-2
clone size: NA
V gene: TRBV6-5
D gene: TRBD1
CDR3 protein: CASRETGGPDGYTF
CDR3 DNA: TGTGCCAGCAGAGAGACAGGGGGCCCGGACGGCTACACCTTC

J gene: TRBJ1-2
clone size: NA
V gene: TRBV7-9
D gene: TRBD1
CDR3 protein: CASSLAGTGGGYGYTF
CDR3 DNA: TGTGCCAGCAGCTTAGCTGGGACAGGGGGCGGCTATGGCTACACCTTC

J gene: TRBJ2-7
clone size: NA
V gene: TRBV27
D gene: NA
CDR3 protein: CASSPSAGQNSYEQYF
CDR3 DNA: TGTGCCAGCAGTCCATCGGCGGGTCAAAACTCCTACGAGCAGTACTTC

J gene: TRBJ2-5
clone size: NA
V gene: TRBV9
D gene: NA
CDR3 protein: CASSSGSGRETQYF
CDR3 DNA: TGTGCCAGCAGCTCCGGGTCCGGGAGAGAGACCCAGTACTTC

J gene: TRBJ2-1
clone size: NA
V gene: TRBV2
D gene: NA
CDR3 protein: CASNDYQTYNEQFF
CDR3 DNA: TGTGCCAGCAACGACTACCAGACCTACAATGAGCAGTTCTTC

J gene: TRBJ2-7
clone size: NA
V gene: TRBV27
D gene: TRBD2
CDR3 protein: CASSSLGLAGYEQYF
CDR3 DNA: TGTGCCAGCAGCTCCTTGGGACTAGCGGGCTACGAGCAGTACTTC

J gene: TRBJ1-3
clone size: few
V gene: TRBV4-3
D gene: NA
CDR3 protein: CASSQDRYSTGNTIYF
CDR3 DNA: TGCGCCAGCAGCCAAGATCGTTACAGTACCGGAAACACCATATATTTT

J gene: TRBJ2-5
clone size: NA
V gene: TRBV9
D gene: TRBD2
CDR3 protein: CASSVGTSGGQETQYF
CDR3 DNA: TGTGCCAGCAGCGTAGGTACTAGCGGAGGGCAAGAGACCCAGTACTTC

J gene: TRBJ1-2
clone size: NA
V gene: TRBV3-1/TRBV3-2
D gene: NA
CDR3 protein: CASSPQGNNYGYTF
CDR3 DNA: TGTGCCAGCAGCCCTCAGGGTAATAACTATGGCTACACCTTC

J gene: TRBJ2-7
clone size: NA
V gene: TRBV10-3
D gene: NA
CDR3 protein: CAIGGPGGPAPGPSYEQYF
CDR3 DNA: TGTGCCATCGGGGGGCCCGGGGGGCCCGCCCCCGGCCCCTCCTACGAGCAGTACTTC